The next 27 T cell receptor beta chains were all read from a single sample in a study of post-analysis software for immune sequencing data. Overall study findings and caveats: Patients carried four or five TRBV segments more frequently than controls did, and TRBV5-6, TRBV5-1 and TRBV20-1 were among them.

Unique molecular identifiers had been added to the TCR beta cDNA libraries. MiXCR, run by TCRdb on the PCR reads, gives a single entry per CDR3 protein. This sample has 450,000 to 650,000 distinct CDR3 sequences; about 44% occur once, and the top ten carry 1.7%. These receptors have no known antigen. The specimen sequenced was blood. These receptors were collected from a girl aged 5-17 years with multiple sclerosis.

The genes are TRBV6-5 and TRBJ1-2, with D perhaps TRBD1 (6 bases). In germline, CDR1 is MNHEY, CDR2 SVGAGI. The CDR3 extends over 14 amino acids. V was trimmed by 5 bases and J by 3 bases, leaving 13 bases between them. CDR3 nucleotides: TGTGCCAGCAGTCCCGACAGGTTGGACTATGGCTACACCTTC. This codes for CASSPDRLDYGYTF.

V and J are TRBV12-3 or TRBV12-4 and TRBJ2-1; weak D call: TRBD1 (5 bases). CDR3 length: 15 amino acids. The V gene lost 2 bases and the J gene lost 0 bases, with 8 bases spanning the gap. The CDR3 reads CASSLTGISYNEQFF. The CDR3 DNA follows: TGTGCCAGCAGTTTAACAGGAATCTCCTACAATGAGCAGTTCTTC.

This clonotype was found a few times. This chain uses TRBV7-8 with TRBJ2-1; tentatively, D is TRBD1 (5 bases). Germline-derived CDR1 and CDR2 are SGHVS and FQNEAQ. V was cut by 4 bases and J by 7 bases, with 17 bases left in between. The CDR3 consists of 15 residues. The CDR3 is CASSSLRLKGNEQFF. DNA of the CDR3: TGTGCCAGCAGCTCCCTCAGACTCAAGGGGAATGAGCAGTTCTTC.

Only a few counts were recorded for this clonotype. This rearrangement joins TRBV25-1 to TRBJ1-4; 7 bases map to TRBD1. Germline loops: CDR1 MGHDK, CDR2 SYGVNS. The V gene end was trimmed by 5 bases and the J gene end by 8 bases; junction bases not matched to a gene: 8. The CDR3 extends over 14 amino acids. This CDR3 reads CASSTGVGLEKLFF. As DNA, the CDR3 is TGTGCCAGCAGTACAGGGGTGGGATTAGAAAAACTGTTTTTT.

The chain carries TRBV10-2 and TRBJ1-2, with D tentatively TRBD1 (6 bases). The CDR3 consists of 15 residues. Trimming took off 4 bases at V and 3 bases at J, with 15 bases between the two ends. Per the germline V gene, CDR1 is WSHSY and CDR2 is SAAADI. In nucleotides, the CDR3 is TGCGCCAGCAGTGCCCACAGGGTTACGGACTATGGCTACACCTTC. Translating gives CASSAHRVTDYGYTF.

The V gene is TRBV29-1, the J gene TRBJ2-7; TRBD1 matches at 7 bases. Germline V gene lookup returns CDR1 SQVTM and CDR2 ANQGSEA. J was trimmed by 3 bases and V by 6 bases; bases with no gene match: 8. This CDR3 region has 13 residues. The CDR3 loop is CSVRQGLGYEQYF. CDR3 bases: TGCAGCGTCCGACAGGGTCTAGGCTACGAGCAGTACTTC.

In its sample, this clonotype was seen a few times. The chain has TRBV6-1 and TRBJ1-1; possibly TRBD1 for D (5 bases). CDR3 length: 13 residues. The V gene's germline CDR1 is MNHNS and CDR2 SASEGT. With 7 bases removed from V and 2 bases from J, the gap between germline ends came to 11 bases. CDR3: CASKDSSNTEAFF. CDR3 DNA sequence: TGTGCCAGCAAAGACAGCTCCAACACTGAAGCTTTCTTT.

This chain uses TRBV7-8 with TRBJ2-7, with 12 nucleotides matching TRBD2. CDR1 is SGHVS, CDR2 FQNEAQ, per germline. The CDR3 extends over 16 amino acids. V gave up 3 bases and J gave up 4 bases; unmatched junction bases: 7. The DNA of the CDR3 is TGTGCCAGCAGCTTCTCAACTAGCGGGGGGACGTACGAGCAGTACTTC. Amino acid sequence: CASSFSTSGGTYEQYF.

This clonotype occurred a few times. This rearrangement joins TRBV5-1 to TRBJ1-6; a weak D match, TRBD1 (5 bases). Germline CDR1 and CDR2: SGHRS and YFSETQ. This CDR3 contains 17 residues. With 4 bases removed from V and 7 bases from J, the gap between germline ends came to 21 bases. Here the CDR3 DNA reads TGCGCCAGCAGCGACTCAATCCCCGGGACGGTAAATTCACCCCTCCACTTT. Protein: CASSDSIPGTVNSPLHF.

The chain links TRBV6-5 to TRBJ2-4; TRBD2 is a possible D gene (5 bases). The J call could be wrong; TRBJ2-5 is a better fit for the DNA end. Per the germline V gene, CDR1 is MNHEY and CDR2 is SVGAGI. CDR3 length: 14 residues. CDR3 residues: CASSYAALSGTQYF. The CDR3 DNA reads TGTGCCAGCAGTTACGCGGCCCTCAGCGGGACCCAGTACTTC.

As to this clonotype: At one end, the junction sequence differs from germline, possibly due to a read error. V usage is TRBV5-1 and J usage is TRBJ2-1, with 9 bases that match TRBD2. Germline V gene lookup returns CDR1 SGHRS and CDR2 YFSETQ. CDR3 size: 17 residues. CDR3 sequence: CASSLRAGGPGYSEQFF. As DNA, the CDR3 is TGCGCCAGCAGCTTGAGGGCGGGGGGGCCAGGATACAGTGAGCAGTTCTTC.

The V gene is TRBV4-2, the J gene TRBJ2-1; unclear D gene. The CDR3 sequence is 15 residues long. Per germline, CDR1 LGHNA and CDR2 YNFKEQ. Trimming took off 0 bases at V and 2 bases at J, with 8 bases between the two ends. CDR3 coding DNA: TGTGCCAGCAGCCAAGATTGGGCCGCCTACAATGAGCAGTTCTTC. Amino acid sequence: CASSQDWAAYNEQFF.

This clonotype showed up just a few times. The chain uses TRBV4-1 and TRBJ2-3; maybe TRBD1 (6 bases). CDR1 and CDR2 (germline): MGHRA, YSYEKL. The germline V and J ends were trimmed by 8 bases and 5 bases, with 23 bases remaining between them. This CDR3 contains 16 residues. In DNA, the CDR3 is TGCGCCAGCCACTCAGGTCCCAGGGGCCCGGGAGATACGCAGTATTTT. Its translation: CASHSGPRGPGDTQYF.

The V and J genes are TRBV20-1 and TRBJ2-7; D perhaps matches TRBD2 (5 bases). The CDR3 length is 14 residues. Germline loops: CDR1 DFQATT, CDR2 SNEGSKA (reference sequence). Trimming stripped 7 bases from V and 5 bases from J, with 21 bases between. CDR3 loop: CSVSLGIRRDEQYF. The CDR3 DNA follows: TGCAGTGTATCACTAGGGATCCGAAGGGACGAGCAGTACTTC.

V and J are TRBV20-1 and TRBJ1-1; no reliable D call. CDR1 DFQATT and CDR2 SNEGSKA come from the germline V gene (reference sequence). Trimming took 4 bases from V and 5 from J, leaving 17 bases between them. This CDR3 is 14 amino acids long. Written as DNA, the CDR3 is TGCAGTGCTATAGTTGAGTGGGGTGGGACTGAAGCTTTCTTT. It yields the protein CSAIVEWGGTEAFF.

This clonotype was observed a few times. The CDR3 DNA reads as TGCGCCAGCAGCTTGGCCTCAGTCAACTACGAGCAGTACTTC. Protein: CASSLASVNYEQYF. V is TRBV5-1 and J is TRBJ2-7; D unresolved. Looked up from germline, CDR1 is SGHRS and CDR2 is YFSETQ. V lost 0 bases, J lost 3 bases, and 10 bases lay in between. CDR3 length equals 14 residues.

This clonotype has a handful of counts. J is TRBJ2-7 and V is TRBV20-1; D call uncertain. The assigned J gene may be wrong: the sequence end matches TRBJ2-5 better. This CDR3 is built from 13 residues. Germline CDR1 reads DFQATT; CDR2 reads SNEGSKA (reference sequence). Here the CDR3 reads CSARAPAQETQYF. As DNA, the CDR3 is TGCAGTGCTAGAGCGCCAGCCCAAGAGACCCAGTACTTC.

This chain links TRBV7-9 with TRBJ1-5; 7 bases agree with TRBD1. From germline, CDR1 is SEHNR and CDR2 FQNEAQ (reference sequence). This CDR3 is 15 amino acids long. V was pared by 1 base and J by 2 bases, with 2 bases of the junction left unmatched. This CDR3 is CASSLDGQGNQPQHF. The CDR3 coding sequence is TGTGCCAGCAGCTTAGATGGACAGGGCAATCAGCCCCAGCATTTT.

This clonotype was detected only a few times. The rearrangement joins TRBV29-1 to TRBJ2-7; D remains ambiguous. Deletions cut 5 bases from V and 2 bases from J, with 13 bases between. Germline V gene lookup returns CDR1 SQVTM and CDR2 ANQGSEA. This CDR3 has 13 residues. CDR3 DNA: TGCAGCGTTCAGACGTCCACTCCCTACGAGCAGTACTTC. Amino acids: CSVQTSTPYEQYF.

V usage is TRBV7-2 and J usage is TRBJ2-7; no clear D gene. The V gene lost 0 bases and the J gene lost 3 bases, with 6 bases spanning the gap. Germline V gene sequence: CDR1 SGHTA, CDR2 FQGNSA. The CDR3 sequence is 13 residues long. CDR3 residues: CASSLAALYEQYF. The CDR3 coding sequence is TGTGCCAGCAGCTTAGCGGCCCTCTACGAGCAGTACTTC.

This rearrangement joins TRBV4-1 to TRBJ2-1; perhaps TRBD2 as D (5 bases). This CDR3 contains 14 residues. V dropped 4 bases and J dropped 6 bases, with 13 bases sitting between them. CDR1 and CDR2 (germline): MGHRA, YSYEKL. As DNA, the CDR3 is TGCGCCAGCAGCCGCGGACTCATCGGCAATGAGCAGTTCTTC. Residues: CASSRGLIGNEQFF.

This clonotype came up a few times. The rearrangement links TRBV28 to TRBJ2-4; D is ambiguous. The CDR3 has 14 residues. Trimming took 7 bases from V and 0 from J, leaving 10 bases between them. Germline loops: CDR1 MDHEN, CDR2 SYDVKM. CDR3 residues: CASTPTEAKNIQYF. The CDR3 DNA is TGTGCCAGCACCCCGACGGAAGCCAAAAACATTCAGTACTTC.

The genes are TRBV12-3 or TRBV12-4 and TRBJ1-2; D call uncertain. The CDR3 is 12 amino acids. Trimming pared 7 bases from V and 6 bases from J, leaving 12 bases between. CDR3: CASTRSGNGYTF. The CDR3 DNA reads as TGTGCCAGCACCAGGTCAGGCAATGGCTACACCTTC.

The chain is built from TRBV30 and TRBJ1-5, with D perhaps TRBD1 (5 bases). V dropped 4 bases and J dropped 3 bases, with 13 bases sitting between them. Germline V lookup: CDR1 GTSNPN, CDR2 SVGIG (reference sequence). The CDR3 runs 14 residues. CDR3 amino acids: CAWTRRGLNQPQHF. Here the CDR3 DNA reads TGTGCCTGGACTCGCCGGGGCCTCAATCAGCCCCAGCATTTT.

This clonotype was detected a few times. The chain couples TRBV12-3 or TRBV12-4 to TRBJ2-7, with unresolved D. V lost 2 bases and J 6 bases, leaving 8 bases between the germline ends. This CDR3 comprises 12 residues. CDR3 DNA sequence: TGTGCCAGCAGTTTATTTACGGCCGAGCAGTACTTC. Encoded protein: CASSLFTAEQYF.

This clonotype has only a few counts. This chain links TRBV7-3 with TRBJ2-1; TRBD2 matches 9 bases. Germline V lookup: CDR1 SGHTA, CDR2 FQGTGA. The junction had 2 bases not matched to a gene; V was cut back by 2 bases and J by 6 bases. This CDR3 is built from 14 residues. CDR3 region: CASSLGGGANEQFF. The CDR3 coding sequence is TGTGCCAGCAGCTTAGGCGGGGGGGCCAATGAGCAGTTCTTC.

The CDR3 loop reads CASSAIGERTFTDTQYF. CDR3 DNA sequence: TGTGCCAGCAGCGCCATTGGAGAGCGGACTTTCACAGATACGCAGTATTTT. This chain joins TRBV7-8 and TRBJ2-3; maybe TRBD2 (5 bases). The V and J ends lost 5 bases and 2 bases respectively, with 20 bases between them. The CDR3 spans 17 residues. The germline CDR1 and CDR2 sequences are SGHVS and FQNEAQ.